The T cell receptor beta chain under discussion was sequenced for a study of blood T cell repertoires in COVID-19. Study-level information: The samples span acute and convalescent COVID-19 from the United States, Italy and Spain. Sample material is recorded as cDNA or gDNA derived from T cells, B-cell-depleted T cells, or PBMCs.

While infection was still active, Seattle patients were enrolled and then followed longitudinally. The CDR3 is 13 amino acids. V lost 5 bases, J lost 8 bases, and 12 bases lay in between. In the authors' methods: Estimated nucleated cell counts came from reference gene primer amplification. Only in-frame clones appear in the TCRdb table, and some are missing; sequencing was by immunoSEQ multiplex PCR. Clonal size and the V and J genes are those of that table, whereas D and trimming came from the DNA. The sample includes fewer than 700,000 clones, approximately 91% of them seen just once. The rearrangement uses TRBV12-3 or TRBV12-4 and TRBJ1-4; D gene unclear. The sequenced material came from peripheral blood. The receptor was isolated from a woman between 50 and 59 years old with COVID-19, enrolled during active disease. The CDR3 DNA is TGTGCCAGCAGTGAACGGAGGGCGGAAAAACTGTTTTTT. Its protein is CASSERRAEKLFF.